This TCR beta chain stems from a study of blood T cell repertoires in COVID-19. The ends were cut back, 3 bases at V and 4 bases at J, with 14 bases in the middle. This CDR3 is built from 15 residues. Germline V lookup: CDR1 LGHNA, CDR2 YSLEER. TCRdb keeps only in-frame clones here, not all; method: immunoSEQ multiplex PCR. The sample holds 200,000 to 300,000 clones; approximately 85% are singletons and the top ten take roughly 2%. The clonotype comes from a woman in her forties or fifties who had recovered from COVID-19. Sequenced input: PBMCs or T cells enriched from blood (not recorded which). The chain links TRBV4-3 to TRBJ2-3; tentatively, D is TRBD2 (6 bases). CDR3 region: CASSQVSGLSDTQYF. As DNA, the CDR3 is TGCGCCAGCAGCCAGGTTTCGGGACTCTCAGATACGCAGTATTTT.